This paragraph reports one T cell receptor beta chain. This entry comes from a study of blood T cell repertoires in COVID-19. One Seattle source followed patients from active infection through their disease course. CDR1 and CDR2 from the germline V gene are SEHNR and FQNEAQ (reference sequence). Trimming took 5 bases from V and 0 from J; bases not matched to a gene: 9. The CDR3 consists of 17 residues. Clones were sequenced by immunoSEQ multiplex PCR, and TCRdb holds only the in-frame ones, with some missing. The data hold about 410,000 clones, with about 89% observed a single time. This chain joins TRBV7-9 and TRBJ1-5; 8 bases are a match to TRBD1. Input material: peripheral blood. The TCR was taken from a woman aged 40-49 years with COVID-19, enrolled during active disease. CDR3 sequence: CASSNAGTGHSNQPQHF. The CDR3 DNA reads TGTGCCAGCAGCAACGCCGGGACAGGACATAGCAATCAGCCCCAGCATTTT.